One sample yielded the 14 T cell receptor beta chains listed below, sequenced in a study of blood T cell repertoires in COVID-19 (TCRdb year 2020). The library was obtained by the immunoSEQ multiplex PCR assay. The table was pulled from immuneACCESS by TCRdb, which kept in-frame rearrangements only. Such tables lose some clones; where checked, under half of the loss comes from unresolved V genes, and the rest has no known cause. The sample table contains over 100,000 clones; only one count was recorded for around 90% of them. The ten most abundant clones make up over 2.5% of the sample. The sequenced sample consisted of peripheral blood. All receptors come from a man aged 50 to 60 with active or convalescent COVID-19.

The V call is TRBV11-2, the J call TRBJ1-1; D is possibly TRBD1 (6 bases). There are 16 residues in the CDR3. Germline assignment: CDR1 SGHAT and CDR2 FQNNGV. V was trimmed by 3 bases and J by 1 base, leaving 15 bases between them. The CDR3 here is CASSLDLSGQNTEAFF. The CDR3 DNA follows: TGTGCCAGCAGCTTGGATTTATCGGGACAGAACACTGAAGCTTTCTTT.

A single count supports this clone. In the same sample, other DNA sequences code for this CDR3. The CDR3 bases are TGTGCCAGTAGTATAGGAGGTCGAAACACTGAAGCTTTCTTT. Encoded protein: CASSIGGRNTEAFF. This chain connects TRBV19 to TRBJ1-1; D uncertain. The CDR3 consists of 14 residues. Per germline, CDR1 LNHDA and CDR2 SQIVND (reference sequence). V was clipped by 1 base and J by 2 bases, with 8 bases between them.

J is TRBJ1-2 and V is TRBV7-9; D unresolved. Germline assignment: CDR1 SEHNR and CDR2 FQNEAQ (reference sequence). The CDR3 has 14 amino acids. V lost 5 bases to trimming and J lost 5 bases, with 15 bases between them. CDR3 sequence reads: CASSQDTEEYGYTF. The CDR3, as DNA: TGTGCCAGCAGCCAGGATACAGAAGAATATGGCTACACCTTC.

The chain combines TRBV5-1 with TRBJ1-1, with D perhaps matching TRBD1 (6 bases). CDR1 is SGHRS, CDR2 YFSETQ, per germline. The CDR3 length is 15 residues. V lost 1 base, J lost 1 base, and 11 bases lay in between. The CDR3 sequence: CASSLNSGANTEAFF. The CDR3 DNA reads as TGCGCCAGCAGCTTGAATTCAGGGGCGAACACTGAAGCTTTCTTT.

This rearrangement joins TRBV7-2 to TRBJ2-3; 7 bases fit TRBD1. Germline V gives CDR1 SGHTA, CDR2 FQGNSA. The CDR3 sequence is 15 residues long. V shed 2 bases and J 4 bases; nucleotides not matched to a gene: 6. CDR3 sequence (DNA): TGTGCCAGCAGCTTAATGGGGACAGCTTCAGATACGCAGTATTTT. Translated: CASSLMGTASDTQYF.

The chain recombines TRBV7-8 with TRBJ1-6, with D possibly being TRBD1 (6 bases). The CDR3 is 16 residues long. Trimming removed 0 bases from V and 3 bases from J, with 9 bases in between. Germline loops: CDR1 SGHVS, CDR2 FQNEAQ. This CDR3 reads CASSLAQDSYNSPLHF. CDR3 nucleotides: TGTGCCAGCAGCTTAGCGCAGGACAGCTATAATTCACCCCTCCACTTT.

The chain joins TRBV29-1 to TRBJ2-5; D might be TRBD1 (5 bases). Per germline, CDR1 SQVTM and CDR2 ANQGSEA. This CDR3 is 14 amino acids long. Trimming removed 5 bases from V and 1 base from J, with 14 bases in between. Written as DNA, the CDR3 is TGCAGCGTTCTTCAATGGACATTCCAAGAGACCCAGTACTTC. This sequence encodes CSVLQWTFQETQYF.

The genes are TRBV5-1 and TRBJ1-1, with D possibly being TRBD1 (6 bases). V dropped 0 bases and J dropped 6 bases, with 9 bases sitting between them. Germline V gene data show CDR1 as SGHRS and CDR2 as YFSETQ. This CDR3 contains 13 residues. The CDR3 DNA is TGCGCCAGCAGCTTGGCAGGGGTCCCTGAAGCTTTCTTT. The encoded protein is CASSLAGVPEAFF.

The rearrangement uses TRBV7-2 and TRBJ1-3; TRBD1 might be the D (5 bases). CDR1 is SGHTA and CDR2 is FQGNSA in the germline V gene. The ends were cut back, 1 base at V and 2 bases at J, with 9 bases in the middle. The CDR3 sequence is 15 residues long. CDR3 bases: TGTGCCAGCAGCTTAGTGGGGGGGGCTGGAAACACCATATATTTT. Protein: CASSLVGGAGNTIYF. Filled out from reference TRBV7-2 and TRBJ1-3, the complete variable domain reads GAGVSQSPSNKVTEKGKDVELRCDPISGHTALYWYRQSLGQGLEFLIYFQGNSAPDKSGLPSDRFSAERTGGSVSTLTIQRTQQEDSAVYLCASSLVGGAGNTIYFGEGSWLTVV.

The rearrangement uses TRBV2 and TRBJ1-5, with no clear D. Trimming left V 8 bases short and J 0 bases short, with 8 bases between. The CDR3 covers 13 residues. The V gene's germline CDR1 is SNHLY and CDR2 FYNNEI. The CDR3 sequence is CASAAISNQPQHF. The CDR3 nucleotides are TGTGCCAGCGCGGCAATTAGCAATCAGCCCCAGCATTTT.

A few counts support this clone. The chain combines TRBV6-5 with TRBJ2-6, with D unresolved. This CDR3 comprises 12 residues. The ends were cut back, 6 bases at V and 4 bases at J, with 4 bases in the middle. From germline, CDR1 is MNHEY and CDR2 SVGAGI. CDR3 DNA sequence: TGTGCCAGCAGATCGGGGGCCAACGTCCTGACTTTC. This encodes CASRSGANVLTF.

The J gene is TRBJ2-2, the V gene TRBV3-1 (or the pseudogene TRBV3-2); TRBD1 agrees at 7 bases. V lost 4 bases to trimming and J lost 6 bases; unmatched junction nucleotides: 8. Per the germline V gene, CDR1 is LGHDT and CDR2 is YNNKEL (reference sequence). CDR3 length: 15 amino acids. This CDR3 reads CASSLRQGGPGELFF. The DNA for the CDR3 is TGTGCCAGCAGCCTTCGACAGGGTGGGCCCGGGGAGCTGTTTTTT.

This clone was seen only once. The V call is TRBV29-1, the J call TRBJ1-5; D gene uncertain. Germline CDR1 reads SQVTM; CDR2 reads ANQGSEA. This CDR3 region has 13 residues. V was cut by 7 bases and J by 0 bases, with 10 bases left in between. CDR3 in DNA: TGCAGCGCCCGGAGCGATAGCAATCAGCCCCAGCATTTT. This codes for CSARSDSNQPQHF.

The chain links TRBV4-1 to TRBJ2-2, with D perhaps matching TRBD2 (5 bases). The CDR3 consists of 17 residues. Germline V gene lookup returns CDR1 MGHRA and CDR2 YSYEKL. V gave up 4 bases and J gave up 1 base, with 16 bases separating them. Here the CDR3 DNA reads TGCGCCAGCAGCCGGCTCCGAGGAGGCCTGAACACCGGGGAGCTGTTTTTT. This codes for CASSRLRGGLNTGELFF.